These 30 T cell receptor beta chains were sequenced from one sample in a study of T cells in Graves' hyperthyroidism and ophthalmopathy (dated by TCRdb to the late 2010s). To prepare the library, multiplex PCR was applied. The run used an Illumina HiSeq 2000. Amplification of TCR beta CDR3 regions was carried out from RNA transcripts. A first-round RT-PCR of the TCR CDR3 used the HTBI primer set with the Qiagen OneStep RT-PCR kit. TCRdb reanalyzed the raw reads on its own, using fastp at Q25 for trimming and MiXCR for clone calling, and kept in-frame beta chains. CDR3 protein sequences are deduplicated, and each keeps its most common genes and DNA. This sample gives 450,000 to 700,000 distinct CDR3 sequences in total; around 42% of them show up just once. The ten biggest clones cover around 7.7% of the sample. Sequencing was done on a sample of peripheral blood or thyroid tissue (not recorded which). The receptor source for this set is a woman in her late teens or twenties with Graves' hyperthyroidism.

This chain joins TRBV20-1 and TRBJ1-4, with D possibly matching TRBD1 (6 bases). Germline CDR1 DFQATT, CDR2 SNEGSKA (reference sequence). The V end was cut by 6 bases, the J end by 7 bases, with 24 bases between. The CDR3 spans 16 residues. CDR3 loop: CSAVKRQQGWSEKLFF. DNA for the CDR3: TGCAGTGCCGTCAAGAGGCAACAGGGATGGAGTGAAAAACTGTTTTTT.

This clonotype was picked up a small number of times. This sequence joins TRBV3-1 and TRBJ2-7; D assignment may be TRBD1 or TRBD2 (6 bases each). Germline CDR1 LGHDT, CDR2 YNNKEL (reference sequence). The CDR3 covers 16 residues. V lost 0 bases and J 2 bases, leaving 14 bases between the germline ends. CDR3 residues: CASSQDWGATPYEQYF. In DNA form, the CDR3 reads TGTGCCAGCAGCCAAGATTGGGGGGCTACCCCCTACGAGCAGTACTTC.

This clonotype was seen ten or more times. The chain carries TRBV6-5 and TRBJ2-7; 12 bases fit TRBD2. V was clipped by 2 bases and J by 1 base; unmatched bases: 6. CDR1 is MNHEY, CDR2 SVGAGI, per germline. The CDR3 runs 17 residues. Here the CDR3 reads CASSYIASGRESYEQYF. Here the CDR3 DNA reads TGTGCCAGCAGTTACATTGCTAGCGGGAGGGAGTCCTACGAGCAGTACTTC.

This clonotype was observed many times. The gene calls are TRBV7-9 and TRBJ2-5, with no clear D. Germline V gives CDR1 SEHNR, CDR2 FQNEAQ (reference sequence). The CDR3 has 15 amino acids. Trimming removed 5 bases at V and 5 bases at J, with 18 bases between. The CDR3 loop is CASSPNTAVGETQYF. Here the CDR3 DNA reads TGTGCCAGCAGCCCCAACACGGCGGTCGGGGAGACCCAGTACTTC.

This clonotype was picked up many times. The chain couples TRBV5-1 to TRBJ1-1, with D possibly matching TRBD1 (6 bases). The CDR3 consists of 14 residues. CDR1 is SGHRS, CDR2 YFSETQ, per germline. V lost 4 bases to trimming and J lost 1 base, with 11 bases between them. CDR3 in amino acids: CASSPWGANTEAFF. In DNA, the CDR3 is TGCGCCAGCAGCCCCTGGGGGGCGAACACTGAAGCTTTCTTT. Complete variable domain (other parts from reference TRBV5-1 and TRBJ1-1): KAGVTQTPRYLIKTRGQQVTLSCSPISGHRSVSWYQQTPGQGLQFLFEYFSETQRNKGNFPGRFSGRQFSNSRSEMNVSTLELGDSALYLCASSPWGANTEAFFGQGTRLTVV.

The chain uses TRBV9 and TRBJ2-2; no clear D. Germline CDR1 SGDLS, CDR2 YYNGEE. The CDR3 is made up of 13 amino acids. The germline V and J ends were trimmed by 3 bases and 9 bases, with 12 bases remaining between them. The CDR3 protein is CASSDVRDRELFF. CDR3 nucleotides: TGTGCCAGCAGCGACGTGCGTGATAGGGAGCTGTTTTTT.

At least ten counts were recorded for this clonotype. The gene calls are TRBV4-1 and TRBJ2-5; D is uncertain. From germline, CDR1 is MGHRA and CDR2 YSYEKL. V was pared by 3 bases and J by 7 bases, with 6 bases between. The CDR3 totals 11 residues. The CDR3 coding sequence is TGCGCCAGCAGCCAGCAGAGGACCCAGTACTTC. Translated, it gives CASSQQRTQYF.

This clonotype was counted only a few times. The chain is built from TRBV20-1 and TRBJ1-1, with D uncertain. Germline assignment: CDR1 DFQATT and CDR2 SNEGSKA (reference sequence). This CDR3 comprises 14 residues. V was cut by 0 bases and J by 0 bases, with 8 bases left in between. CDR3 residues: CSARDLRVNTEAFF. The CDR3 DNA follows: TGCAGTGCTAGAGATCTCCGAGTGAACACTGAAGCTTTCTTT.

This clonotype was picked up many times. The chain combines TRBV7-9 with TRBJ2-6; tentative D call: TRBD2 (6 bases). Per the germline V gene, CDR1 is SEHNR and CDR2 is FQNEAQ (reference sequence). V was shortened by 9 bases and J by 7 bases, with 19 bases between the two germline ends. The CDR3 sequence is 15 residues long. CDR3 loop: CASRQGAGIANVLTF. CDR3 nucleotides: TGTGCCAGTCGGCAGGGAGCGGGTATTGCCAACGTCCTGACTTTC.

This clonotype was counted at least ten times. In DNA, the CDR3 is TGTGCCAGCAGTCAACAGGGGCGCTCAAACTATGGCTACACCTTC. Its protein product is CASSQQGRSNYGYTF. The gene calls are TRBV6-5 and TRBJ1-2; 7 bases map to TRBD1. V gave up 5 bases and J gave up 2 bases; unmatched junction bases: 8. The CDR3 length is 15 residues. Germline V gives CDR1 MNHEY, CDR2 SVGAGI.

This clonotype was recorded many times. The rearrangement uses TRBV30 and TRBJ1-3; D remains unclear. Between the trimmed V and J ends, which lost 3 bases and 4 bases, there was a span of 7 bases. In germline, CDR1 is GTSNPN, CDR2 SVGIG (reference sequence). The CDR3 has 12 amino acids. CDR3 in DNA: TGTGCCTGGAGAGAACCGGGAAACACCATATATTTT. Its protein product is CAWREPGNTIYF.

This clonotype was seen a few times. Here the CDR3 DNA reads TGTGCCAGCAGTTACTCGATTTTACGGACAGAAAGGTTCTATGGCTACACCTTC. It specifies CASSYSILRTERFYGYTF. The chain carries TRBV6-5 and TRBJ1-2; a possible D gene is TRBD1 (6 bases). Looked up from germline, CDR1 is MNHEY and CDR2 is SVGAGI. The V gene lost 0 bases and the J gene lost 4 bases, with 21 bases spanning the gap. This CDR3 comprises 18 residues.

With respect to this clonotype: The CDR3 ends on some other residue instead of the conserved phenylalanine or tryptophan, so this is likely a read error. The chain couples TRBV5-1 to TRBJ1-3, with D possibly being TRBD1 (5 bases). The V and J ends lost 3 bases and 0 bases respectively, with 10 bases between them. In germline, CDR1 is SGHRS, CDR2 YFSETQ. CDR3 length equals 15 residues. CDR3 region: CASSWGGSSGNTIYS. The DNA for the CDR3 is TGCGCCAGCAGCTGGGGCGGGTCCTCTGGAAACACCATATATTCT.

In this sample, this clonotype turned up many times. The chain combines TRBV18 with TRBJ2-7; 11 nucleotides align to TRBD2. V dropped 8 bases and J dropped 3; count of bases not matched to a gene: 6. CDR3 length: 14 residues. CDR1 and CDR2 from the germline V gene are KGHSH and LQKENI. CDR3 region: CASSPGTSGYEQYF. CDR3 coding DNA: TGTGCCAGCAGCCCCGGGACTAGCGGCTACGAGCAGTACTTC.

As regards this clonotype: The conserved closing phenylalanine or tryptophan is absent in this CDR3, likely reflecting a read error. It is unclear where the CDR3 begins or ends on the DNA, so no DNA is shown, and the CDR3 is as TCRdb lists it. The gene calls are TRBV20-1 and TRBJ2-2; the table's D call of TRBD2 was not tested on the DNA. Germline lookup yields CDR1 DFQATT and CDR2 SNEGSKA (reference sequence). The CDR3 totals 15 residues, both ends included. CDR3 amino acids: CSATGLAANTGELYV.

This clonotype was counted many times. The chain joins TRBV7-2 to TRBJ2-5; a weak D match, TRBD2 (5 bases). V lost 6 bases and J lost 1, with 12 bases in between. Germline assignment: CDR1 SGHTA and CDR2 FQGNSA. This CDR3 is built from 14 residues. The CDR3 spells CASSDPGFQETQYF. As DNA, the CDR3 is TGTGCCAGCAGTGACCCGGGATTCCAAGAGACCCAGTACTTC.

Note on this clonotype: The final CDR3 position lacks the conserved phenylalanine or tryptophan, pointing to a likely read error. The V call is TRBV7-8, the J call TRBJ1-1; D gene unclear. CDR1 and CDR2 (germline): SGHVS, FQNEAQ. Trimming cost V 5 bases and J 5 bases, with 9 bases left between them. The CDR3 runs to 12 residues. CDR3 loop: CASSTVWTEAFL. The CDR3 DNA sequence: TGTGCCAGCAGCACGGTTTGGACTGAAGCTTTCCTT.

V and J are TRBV7-6 and TRBJ1-2; D is possibly TRBD1 (6 bases). The CDR3 loop spans 12 amino acids. V was cut by 5 bases and J by 7 bases, with 11 bases left in between. CDR1 is SGHVS and CDR2 is FNYEAQ in the germline V gene. This CDR3 is CASSRGAGGYTF. CDR3 sequence (DNA): TGTGCCAGCAGCAGGGGGGCGGGTGGCTACACCTTC.

The chain carries TRBV7-4 and TRBJ2-5; 11 nucleotides agree with TRBD2. The germline gives CDR1 SGHVT, CDR2 SQSDAQ. Trimming took 6 bases from V and 5 from J; bases not matched to a gene: 8. The CDR3 loop spans 15 amino acids. CDR3 coding DNA: TGTGCCAGCAGACCCGCTCGGACTAGCGGGGAGACCCAGTACTTC. Translated, it gives CASRPARTSGETQYF.

CDR3 nucleotide sequence: TGTGCCAGCAGCGCCGGACTTAGCAATCAGCCCCAGCATTTT. It encodes CASSAGLSNQPQHF. The chain combines TRBV11-1 with TRBJ1-5; no clear D gene. The CDR3 runs to 14 residues. Trimming shortened V by 5 bases and J by 0 bases, and 8 bases separated the two germline ends. Germline CDR1 is SGHAT and CDR2 is FQDESV (reference sequence).

CDR3 sequence (DNA): TGTGCCACCAGCAGTGATTCCAACTATGGCTACACCTTC. Protein product: CATSSDSNYGYTF. This sequence joins TRBV15 and TRBJ1-2; D unclear. CDR3 length: 13 amino acids. Trimming pared 3 bases from V and 2 bases from J, leaving 7 bases between. CDR1 is LNHNV and CDR2 is YYDKDF in the germline V gene (reference sequence).

The J gene is TRBJ1-4, the V gene TRBV9; 9 bases match TRBD1. V gave up 0 bases and J gave up 5 bases; unmatched junction bases: 8. CDR3 length: 17 residues. From germline, CDR1 is SGDLS and CDR2 YYNGEE. The CDR3 reads CASSVGWDREVNEKLFF. DNA for the CDR3: TGTGCCAGCAGCGTAGGTTGGGACAGGGAGGTCAATGAAAAACTGTTTTTT. Full variable domain (outside the CDR3, taken from reference TRBV9 and TRBJ1-4): DSGVTQTPKHLITATGQRVTLRCSPRSGDLSVYWYQQSLDQGLQFLIQYYNGEERAKGNILERFSAQQFPDLHSELNLSSLELGDSALYFCASSVGWDREVNEKLFFGSGTQLSVL.

V usage is TRBV24-1 and J usage is TRBJ1-5, with a possible D match to TRBD1 (5 bases). CDR1 and CDR2 from the germline V gene are KGHDR and SFDVKD. The CDR3 is made up of 15 amino acids. V lost 4 bases and J lost 2, with 11 bases in between. The chain's CDR3 is CATSEGQDGNQPQHF. As DNA, the CDR3 is TGTGCCACCAGTGAAGGACAAGATGGCAATCAGCCCCAGCATTTT.

The rearrangement links TRBV20-1 to TRBJ1-5; possible D gene TRBD2, 5 bases. Matching the DNA end better, TRBJ2-3 makes the J call doubtful. Per the germline V gene, CDR1 is DFQATT and CDR2 is SNEGSKA (reference sequence). The CDR3 sequence is 14 residues long. DNA for the CDR3: TGCAGTGCTAGAGCGGACGGGGTCACAGATACGCAGTATTTT. Amino acid sequence: CSARADGVTDTQYF.

In this sample, this clonotype turned up many times. The chain joins TRBV19 to TRBJ2-7; weak D call: TRBD1 (6 bases). Germline V CDR1 and CDR2: LNHDA, SQIVND (reference sequence). This CDR3 region has 15 residues. The ends were cut back, 5 bases at V and 7 bases at J, with 21 bases in the middle. The CDR3 is CASSPSTTGRGEQYF. CDR3 nucleotides: TGTGCCAGTAGTCCCTCAACCACAGGGCGTGGGGAGCAGTACTTC.

V is TRBV20-1 and J is TRBJ1-1, with D maybe TRBD1 (5 bases). This CDR3 is built from 14 residues. V was trimmed by 3 bases and J by 4 bases, leaving 15 bases between them. CDR1 and CDR2 from the germline V gene are DFQATT and SNEGSKA (reference sequence). In DNA form, the CDR3 reads TGCAGTGCTAGTACCAGGGAGATGAGCACTGAAGCTTTCTTT. Its translation is CSASTREMSTEAFF.

This clonotype was seen at least ten times. The chain is built from TRBV2 and TRBJ1-1; D unclear. The germline gives CDR1 SNHLY, CDR2 FYNNEI. Trimming took 0 bases from V and 0 from J, leaving 8 bases between them. The CDR3 is 15 amino acids. The CDR3 protein is CASSEAFGLNTEAFF. The CDR3 DNA reads as TGTGCCAGCAGTGAAGCTTTCGGGCTGAACACTGAAGCTTTCTTT.

The V and J genes are TRBV2 and TRBJ2-2; 11 bases fit TRBD2. CDR3 length: 16 amino acids. Germline CDR1 is SNHLY and CDR2 is FYNNEI. V shed 7 bases, J shed 3 bases, and the junction held 7 bases outside the gene matches. CDR3 in amino acids: CASTELAGADTGELFF. The CDR3 coding sequence is TGTGCCAGCACCGAACTAGCGGGAGCGGACACCGGGGAGCTGTTTTTT.

This clonotype was recorded at least ten times. V gene TRBV19 combines with J gene TRBJ2-7; a possible D gene is TRBD1 (5 bases). V shed 11 bases and J shed 3 bases, with 17 bases lying between them. In germline, CDR1 is LNHDA, CDR2 SQIVND (reference sequence). The CDR3 has 13 residues. This CDR3 is CAGSPGLLYEQYF. CDR3 nucleotide sequence: TGTGCCGGTTCACCAGGGTTACTCTACGAGCAGTACTTC.

This clonotype was recorded a few times. This rearrangement joins TRBV6-4 to TRBJ2-2; D remains unclear. This CDR3 has 14 residues. CDR1 is MRHNA, CDR2 SNTAGT, per germline. Trimming took 7 bases from V and 4 from J, leaving 13 bases between them. The CDR3 nucleotides read TGTGCCAGCAAAGAACTATCAGGCACCGGGGAGCTGTTTTTT. The encoded protein is CASKELSGTGELFF.